The present T cell receptor (beta chain) was sequenced within a study of blood T cell repertoires in COVID-19. Study summary: The cDNA or gDNA used as material had been derived from T cells, B-cell-depleted T cells, or PBMCs.

Profiled with immunoSEQ multiplex PCR; TCRdb holds only in-frame clones, not every one. The table shows about 100,000 clones, with roughly 85% occurring only once. Trimming removed 3 bases at V and 3 bases at J, with 9 bases between. The CDR3 contains 14 residues. CDR1 and CDR2 from the germline V gene are SGHAT and FQNNGV. Sequencing was performed on peripheral blood. This clonotype originated in a woman aged 65 to 85 with active or convalescent COVID-19. The rearrangement links TRBV11-2 to TRBJ1-3; D uncertain. CDR3 sequence (DNA): TGTGCCAGCAGCTTTGCCCGAGGTGGAAACACCATATATTTT. It specifies CASSFARGGNTIYF.